This T cell receptor beta chain emerged from a study of T-cell memory formation after mild COVID-19. The junction had 9 bases not matched to a gene; V was cut back by 2 bases and J by 3 bases. The CDR3 loop spans 16 amino acids. Germline loops: CDR1 SGHDN, CDR2 FVKESK. TCRdb recomputed calls from the 5' RACE reads with MiXCR, one row per CDR3 protein. The profile shows around 300,000 distinct CDR3 sequences, roughly 19% of them singletons. The source material was PBMCs or a T cell subset sorted from them (not recorded which). The source is a man between 18 and 35 years old who had mild COVID-19 (a few samples of this study predate the infection). Cell type and time point are not known. The chain is built from TRBV14 and TRBJ2-5; 7 nucleotides align to TRBD1. CDR3 in DNA: TGTGCCAGCAGCCAATACAGGGGACGAGACAAAGAGACCCAGTACTTC. It codes for CASSQYRGRDKETQYF.